The clone carrying this T cell receptor (beta chain) turned up a few times. What it binds is unknown. The data derive from a study of T-cell memory formation after mild COVID-19. Study information: Largely, TCR clusters stayed within a single donor.

The 5'RACE method, run with constant-segment primers, produced TCR alpha and TCR beta cDNA libraries (carrying sample barcodes and UMIs). TCRdb passed the 5' RACE reads through MiXCR, listing each CDR3 protein once. The sample records 300,000 to 350,000 distinct CDR3 sequences, approximately 20% being singletons. Study-wide findings and caveats: Contracting CD4+ clones lay largely in CM and EM, with CD8+ ones residing in EMRA.

The germline V gene encodes CDR1 WSHSY and CDR2 SAAADI. This CDR3 contains 13 residues. Trimming shortened V by 6 bases and J by 4 bases, and 10 bases separated the two germline ends. The sample was PBMCs or a T cell subset sorted from them (not recorded which). This receptor was identified in a man aged 18 to 30 who had mild COVID-19 (a few samples of this study predate the infection). Cell type and time point are not known. The chain is built from TRBV10-2 and TRBJ2-1; tentative D call: TRBD2 (5 bases). DNA of the CDR3: TGCGCCAGCAGGACCGGGATGTACAATGAGCAGTTCTTC. Protein: CASRTGMYNEQFF.